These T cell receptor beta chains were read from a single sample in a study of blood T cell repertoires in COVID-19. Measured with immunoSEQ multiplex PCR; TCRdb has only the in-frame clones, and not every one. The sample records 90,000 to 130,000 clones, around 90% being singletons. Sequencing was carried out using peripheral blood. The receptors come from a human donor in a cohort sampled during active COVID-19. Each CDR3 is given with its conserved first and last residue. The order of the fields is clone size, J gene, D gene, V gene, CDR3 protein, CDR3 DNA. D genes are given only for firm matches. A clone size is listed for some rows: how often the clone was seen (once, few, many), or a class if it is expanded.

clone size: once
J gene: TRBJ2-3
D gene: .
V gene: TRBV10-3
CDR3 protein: CAIKGDTSRDPQYF
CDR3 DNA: TGTGCCATCAAGGGGGACACGAGCAGGGATCCGCAGTATTTT

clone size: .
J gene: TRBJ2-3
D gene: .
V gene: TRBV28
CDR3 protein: CASSGEPRDTQYF
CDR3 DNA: TGTGCCAGCTCGGGGGAGCCTCGGGATACGCAGTATTTT

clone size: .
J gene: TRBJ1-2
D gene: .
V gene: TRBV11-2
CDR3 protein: CASSLVDSVNYGYTF
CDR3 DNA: TGTGCCAGCAGCTTAGTGGACAGTGTAAACTATGGCTACACCTTC

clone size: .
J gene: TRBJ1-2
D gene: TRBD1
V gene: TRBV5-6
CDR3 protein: CASSSGQSLANYGYTF
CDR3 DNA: TGTGCCAGCAGTTCGGGACAGTCCTTAGCTAACTATGGCTACACCTTC

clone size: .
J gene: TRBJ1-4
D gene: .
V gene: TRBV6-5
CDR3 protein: CASRVTDSNEKLFF
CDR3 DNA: TGTGCCAGCAGGGTGACAGACTCTAATGAAAAACTGTTTTTT

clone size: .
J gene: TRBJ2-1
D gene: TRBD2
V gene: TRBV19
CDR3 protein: CASSILTGSGDYNEQFF
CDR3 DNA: TGTGCCAGTAGTATACTCACAGGTAGCGGGGACTACAATGAGCAGTTCTTC

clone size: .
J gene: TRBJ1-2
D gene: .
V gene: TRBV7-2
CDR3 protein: CASSSTGYGYTF
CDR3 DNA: TGTGCCAGCAGCTCGACAGGCTATGGCTACACCTTC

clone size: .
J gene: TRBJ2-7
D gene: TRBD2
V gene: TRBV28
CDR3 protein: CASSSRGGPYEQYF
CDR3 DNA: TGTGCCAGCTCCTCCCGCGGGGGGCCCTACGAGCAGTACTTC

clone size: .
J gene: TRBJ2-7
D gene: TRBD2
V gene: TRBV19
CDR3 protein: CASSYGGVYEQYF
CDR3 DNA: TGTGCCAGTTCTTACGGGGGGGTTTACGAGCAGTACTTC

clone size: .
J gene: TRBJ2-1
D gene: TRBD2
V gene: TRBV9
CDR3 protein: CASSVVGLAGVEQFF
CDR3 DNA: TGTGCCAGCAGCGTAGTGGGACTAGCGGGTGTAGAGCAGTTCTTC

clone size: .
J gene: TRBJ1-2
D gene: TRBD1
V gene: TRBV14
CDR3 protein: CASSPGQGYGYTF
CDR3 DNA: TGTGCCAGCAGCCCGGGACAGGGGTATGGCTACACCTTC

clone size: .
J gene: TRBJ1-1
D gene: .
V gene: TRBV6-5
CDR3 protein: CASSSTGNTEAFF
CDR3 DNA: TGTGCCAGCAGTTCGACAGGGAACACTGAAGCTTTCTTT

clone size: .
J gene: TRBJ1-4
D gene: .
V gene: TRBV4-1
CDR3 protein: CASSQGRQGNEKLFF
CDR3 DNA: TGCGCCAGCAGCCAAGGTCGCCAGGGCAATGAAAAACTGTTTTTT

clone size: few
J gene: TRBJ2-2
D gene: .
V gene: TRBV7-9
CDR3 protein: CASTATGELFF
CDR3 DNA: TGTGCCAGCACTGCGACCGGGGAGCTGTTTTTT

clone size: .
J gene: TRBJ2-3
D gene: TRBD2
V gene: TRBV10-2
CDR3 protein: CASSDTGGTDTQYF
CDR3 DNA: TGCGCCAGCAGTGATACCGGGGGGACAGATACGCAGTATTTT

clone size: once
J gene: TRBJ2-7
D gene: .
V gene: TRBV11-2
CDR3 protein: CASSLEIAGIYEQYF
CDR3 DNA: TGTGCCAGCAGCTTAGAGATCGCAGGGATCTACGAGCAGTACTTC

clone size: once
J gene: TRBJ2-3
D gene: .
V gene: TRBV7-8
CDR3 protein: CASSLGTTSTDTQYF
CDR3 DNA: TGTGCCAGCAGCTTAGGGACTACTAGCACAGATACGCAGTATTTT

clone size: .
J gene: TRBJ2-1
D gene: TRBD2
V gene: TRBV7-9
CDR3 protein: CASSLGLAGAEQFF
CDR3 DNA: TGTGCCAGCAGCTTGGGACTAGCGGGGGCCGAGCAGTTCTTC

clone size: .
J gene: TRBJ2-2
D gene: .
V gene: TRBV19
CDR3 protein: CASTRPGGTGELFF
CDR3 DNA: TGTGCCAGTACACGCCCCGGGGGCACCGGGGAGCTGTTTTTT

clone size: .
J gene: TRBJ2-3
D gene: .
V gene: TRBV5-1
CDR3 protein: CASSPRALPDTQYF
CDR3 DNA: TGCGCCAGCAGCCCCAGGGCCTTGCCAGATACGCAGTATTTT

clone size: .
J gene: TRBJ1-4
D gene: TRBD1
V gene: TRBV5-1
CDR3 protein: CASSLGQGPTNEKLFF
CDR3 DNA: TGCGCCAGCAGCTTAGGACAGGGGCCCACTAATGAAAAACTGTTTTTT

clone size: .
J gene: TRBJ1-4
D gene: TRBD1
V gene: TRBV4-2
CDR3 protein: CASSRGTGDNEKLFF
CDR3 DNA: TGTGCCAGCAGCCGCGGGACAGGTGATAATGAAAAACTGTTTTTT

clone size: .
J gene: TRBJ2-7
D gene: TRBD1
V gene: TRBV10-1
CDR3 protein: CASSESKWDSNYEQYF
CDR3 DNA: TGCGCCAGCAGTGAGTCGAAATGGGACAGCAACTACGAGCAGTACTTC

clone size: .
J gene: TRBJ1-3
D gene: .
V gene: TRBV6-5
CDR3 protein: CASSYGLAGNTIYF
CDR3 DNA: TGTGCCAGCAGTTACGGCCTAGCTGGAAACACCATATATTTT

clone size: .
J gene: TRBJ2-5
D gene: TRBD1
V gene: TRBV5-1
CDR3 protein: CASSLGDRPHHQETQYF
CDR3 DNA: TGCGCCAGCAGCTTGGGGGACAGGCCCCACCATCAAGAGACCCAGTACTTC

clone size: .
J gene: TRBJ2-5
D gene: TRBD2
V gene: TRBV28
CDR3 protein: CASSAPGTSKYAQYF
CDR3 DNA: TGTGCCAGCAGTGCCCCCGGGACTAGTAAATATGCCCAGTACTTC

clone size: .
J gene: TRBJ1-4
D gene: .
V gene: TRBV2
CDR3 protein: CASRPRQINEKLFF
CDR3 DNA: TGTGCCAGCAGACCCCGACAGATAAATGAAAAACTGTTTTTT

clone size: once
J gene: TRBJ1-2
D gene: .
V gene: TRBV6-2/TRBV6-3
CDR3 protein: CASSYSNDGGYGYTF
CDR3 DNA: TGTGCCAGCAGTTACTCGAACGACGGGGGCTATGGCTACACCTTC

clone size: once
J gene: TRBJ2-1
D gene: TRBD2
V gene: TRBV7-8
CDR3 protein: CASSQNSGRAMFF
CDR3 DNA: TGTGCCAGCAGCCAAAATAGCGGGAGGGCCATGTTCTTC

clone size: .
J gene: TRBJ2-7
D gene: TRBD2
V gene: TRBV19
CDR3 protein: CASRPSGVSSYEQYF
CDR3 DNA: TGTGCCAGTAGACCTAGCGGGGTGAGCTCCTACGAGCAGTACTTC

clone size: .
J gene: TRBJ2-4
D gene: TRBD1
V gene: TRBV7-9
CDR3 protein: CASSPADRDKNIQYF
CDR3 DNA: TGTGCCAGCAGCCCGGCGGACAGGGACAAAAACATTCAGTACTTC

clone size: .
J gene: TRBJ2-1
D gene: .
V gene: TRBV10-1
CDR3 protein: CASSADYYNEQFF
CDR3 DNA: TGCGCCAGCAGCGCGGATTACTACAATGAGCAGTTCTTC

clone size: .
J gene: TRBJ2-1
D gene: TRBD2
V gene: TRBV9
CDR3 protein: CATSGRESDGYNEQFF
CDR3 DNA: TGTGCCACGAGCGGGCGGGAGTCTGATGGGTACAATGAGCAGTTCTTC

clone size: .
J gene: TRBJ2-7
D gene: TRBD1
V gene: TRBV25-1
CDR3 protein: CASSHRGYEQYF
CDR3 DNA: TGTGCCAGCAGCCACAGGGGCTACGAGCAGTACTTC

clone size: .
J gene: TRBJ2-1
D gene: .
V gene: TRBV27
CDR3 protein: CASSEPLSRGEQFF
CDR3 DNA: TGTGCCAGCAGTGAACCCTTAAGCAGGGGTGAGCAGTTCTTC

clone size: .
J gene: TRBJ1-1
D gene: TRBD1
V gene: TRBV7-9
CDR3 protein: CASSARTGRNTEAFF
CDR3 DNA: TGTGCCAGCAGCGCCCGGACAGGGAGGAACACTGAAGCTTTCTTT

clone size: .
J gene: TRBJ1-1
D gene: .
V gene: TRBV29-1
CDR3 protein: CSVEADSLEAFF
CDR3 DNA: TGCAGCGTTGAAGCGGACTCACTTGAAGCTTTCTTT

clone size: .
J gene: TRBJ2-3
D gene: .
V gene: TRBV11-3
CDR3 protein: CASSLGDGGPDTQYF
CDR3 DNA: TGTGCCAGCAGCTTAGGGGACGGGGGTCCAGATACGCAGTATTTT

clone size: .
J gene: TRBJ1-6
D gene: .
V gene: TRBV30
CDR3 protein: CAWSGRSSYNSPLHF
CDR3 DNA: TGTGCCTGGAGTGGTAGGAGCTCCTATAATTCACCCCTCCACTTT

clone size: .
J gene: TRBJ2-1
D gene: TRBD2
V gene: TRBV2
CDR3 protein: CASSVVGGLAGNEQFF
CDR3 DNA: TGTGCCAGCAGTGTGGTAGGGGGACTAGCTGGGAATGAGCAGTTCTTC

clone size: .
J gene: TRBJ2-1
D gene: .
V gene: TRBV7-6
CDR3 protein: CASRHNAELYNEQFF
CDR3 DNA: TGTGCCAGCAGGCATAATGCGGAGCTATACAATGAGCAGTTCTTC

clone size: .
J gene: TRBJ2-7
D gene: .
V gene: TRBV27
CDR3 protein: CASSLSTGHYEQYF
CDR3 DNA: TGTGCCAGCAGTTTAAGTACAGGTCACTACGAGCAGTACTTC

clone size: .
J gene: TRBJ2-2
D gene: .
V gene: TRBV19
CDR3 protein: CASSTRQVRTGELFF
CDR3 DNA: TGTGCCAGTAGTACGCGACAGGTCCGCACCGGGGAGCTGTTTTTT

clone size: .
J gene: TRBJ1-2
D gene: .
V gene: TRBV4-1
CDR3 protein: CASSQDTVNYGYTF
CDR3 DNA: TGCGCCAGCAGCCAAGATACAGTCAACTATGGCTACACCTTC

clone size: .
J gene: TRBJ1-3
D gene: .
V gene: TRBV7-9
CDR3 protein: CASSKSGETIYF
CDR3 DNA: TGTGCCAGCAGCAAGTCTGGGGAGACCATATATTTT

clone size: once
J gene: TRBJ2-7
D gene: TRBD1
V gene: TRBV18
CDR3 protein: CASSPPLPGQGTYEQYF
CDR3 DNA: TGTGCCAGCTCACCACCTTTGCCGGGACAGGGCACCTACGAGCAGTACTTC

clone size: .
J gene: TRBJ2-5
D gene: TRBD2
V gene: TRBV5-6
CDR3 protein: CASSFGVAGRGETQYF
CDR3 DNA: TGTGCCAGCAGCTTCGGCGTAGCGGGGAGGGGAGAGACCCAGTACTTC

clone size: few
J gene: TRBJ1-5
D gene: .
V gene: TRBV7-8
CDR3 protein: CASSLTVNSNQPQHF
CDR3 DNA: TGTGCCAGCAGCCTGACAGTTAATAGCAATCAGCCCCAGCATTTT

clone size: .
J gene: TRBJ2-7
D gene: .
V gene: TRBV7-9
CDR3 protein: CASSFATTGSYEQYF
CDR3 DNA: TGTGCCAGCAGCTTCGCTACGACAGGCTCCTACGAGCAGTACTTC

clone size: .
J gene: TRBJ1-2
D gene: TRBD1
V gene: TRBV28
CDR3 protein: CASSLIGTGDYTF
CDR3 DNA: TGTGCCAGCAGTTTAATTGGGACAGGGGACTACACCTTC

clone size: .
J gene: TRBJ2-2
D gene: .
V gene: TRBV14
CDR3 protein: CASSQAGVDTGELFF
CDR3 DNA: TGTGCCAGCAGCCAAGCAGGGGTCGACACCGGGGAGCTGTTTTTT

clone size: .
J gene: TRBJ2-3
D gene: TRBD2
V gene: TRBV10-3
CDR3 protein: CAISGSGGALSTDTQYF
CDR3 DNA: TGTGCCATCAGTGGGAGCGGGGGGGCCTTAAGCACAGATACGCAGTATTTT

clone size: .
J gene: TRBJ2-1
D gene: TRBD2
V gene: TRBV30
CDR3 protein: CAGRGVSGEQFF
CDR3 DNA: TGTGCCGGGAGGGGAGTATCGGGTGAGCAGTTCTTC

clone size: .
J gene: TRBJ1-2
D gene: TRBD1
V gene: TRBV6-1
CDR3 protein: CASSEAAAGTGNYGYTF
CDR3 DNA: TGTGCCAGCAGTGAAGCGGCCGCCGGGACAGGGAACTATGGCTACACCTTC

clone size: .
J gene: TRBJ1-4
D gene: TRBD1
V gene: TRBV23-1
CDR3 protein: CASSQLGQGCEKLFF
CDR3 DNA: TGCGCCAGCAGTCAGCTAGGACAGGGTTGTGAAAAACTGTTTTTT

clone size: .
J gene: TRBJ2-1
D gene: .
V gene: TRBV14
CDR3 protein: CASSQSLEQFF
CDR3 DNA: TGTGCCAGCAGCCAAAGCTTAGAGCAGTTCTTC

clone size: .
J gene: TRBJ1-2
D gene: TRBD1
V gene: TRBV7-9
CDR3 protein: CASSLASDRGNYGYTF
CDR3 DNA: TGTGCCAGCAGCTTAGCTTCAGACAGGGGAAACTATGGCTACACCTTC